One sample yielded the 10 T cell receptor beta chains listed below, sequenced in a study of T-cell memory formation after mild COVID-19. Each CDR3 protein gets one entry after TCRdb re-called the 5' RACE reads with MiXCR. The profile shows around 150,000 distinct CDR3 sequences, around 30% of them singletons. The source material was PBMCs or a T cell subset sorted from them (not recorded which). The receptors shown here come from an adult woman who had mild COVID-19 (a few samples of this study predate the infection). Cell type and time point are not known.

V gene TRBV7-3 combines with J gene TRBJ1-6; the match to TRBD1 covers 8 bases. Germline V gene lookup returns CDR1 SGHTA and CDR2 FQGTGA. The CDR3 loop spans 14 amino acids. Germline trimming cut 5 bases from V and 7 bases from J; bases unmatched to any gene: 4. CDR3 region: CASSLGTGNSPLHF. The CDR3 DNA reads TGTGCCAGCAGCCTCGGGACAGGAAATTCACCCCTCCACTTT.

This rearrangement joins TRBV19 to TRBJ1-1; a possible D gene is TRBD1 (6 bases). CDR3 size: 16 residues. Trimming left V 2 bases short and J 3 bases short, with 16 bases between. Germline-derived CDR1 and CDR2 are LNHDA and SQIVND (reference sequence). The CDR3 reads CASSIRDKNLYTEAFF. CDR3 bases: TGTGCCAGTAGTATAAGGGACAAGAATTTGTACACTGAAGCTTTCTTT.

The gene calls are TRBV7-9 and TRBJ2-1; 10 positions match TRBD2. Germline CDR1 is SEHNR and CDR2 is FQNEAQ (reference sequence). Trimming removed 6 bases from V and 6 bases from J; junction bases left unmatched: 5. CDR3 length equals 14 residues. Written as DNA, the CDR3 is TGTGCCAGCAGAGCTAGCGGGAGCCCCAATGAGCAGTTCTTC. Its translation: CASRASGSPNEQFF.

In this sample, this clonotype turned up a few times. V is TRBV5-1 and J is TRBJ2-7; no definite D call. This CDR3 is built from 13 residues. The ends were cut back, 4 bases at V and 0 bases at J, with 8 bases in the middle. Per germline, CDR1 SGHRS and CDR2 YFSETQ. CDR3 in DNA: TGCGCCAGCAGCCAAGGGATCTCCTACGAGCAGTACTTC. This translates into CASSQGISYEQYF. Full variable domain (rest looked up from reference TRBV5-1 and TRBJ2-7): KAGVTQTPRYLIKTRGQQVTLSCSPISGHRSVSWYQQTPGQGLQFLFEYFSETQRNKGNFPGRFSGRQFSNSRSEMNVSTLELGDSALYLCASSQGISYEQYFGPGTRLTVT.

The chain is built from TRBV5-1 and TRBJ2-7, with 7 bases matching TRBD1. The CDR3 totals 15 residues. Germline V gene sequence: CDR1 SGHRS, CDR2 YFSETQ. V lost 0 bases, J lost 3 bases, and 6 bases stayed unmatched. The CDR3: CASSLDAGGFYEQYF. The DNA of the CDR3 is TGCGCCAGCAGCTTGGATGCAGGGGGATTCTACGAGCAGTACTTC. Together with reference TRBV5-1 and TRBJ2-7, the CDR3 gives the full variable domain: KAGVTQTPRYLIKTRGQQVTLSCSPISGHRSVSWYQQTPGQGLQFLFEYFSETQRNKGNFPGRFSGRQFSNSRSEMNVSTLELGDSALYLCASSLDAGGFYEQYFGPGTRLTVT.

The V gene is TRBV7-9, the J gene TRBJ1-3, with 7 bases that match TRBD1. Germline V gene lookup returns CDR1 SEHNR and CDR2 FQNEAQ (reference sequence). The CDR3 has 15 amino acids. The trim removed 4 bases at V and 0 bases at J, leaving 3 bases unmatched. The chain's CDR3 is CASSSRDSSGNTIYF. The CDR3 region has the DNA TGTGCCAGCAGCTCTAGGGACAGCTCTGGAAACACCATATATTTT.

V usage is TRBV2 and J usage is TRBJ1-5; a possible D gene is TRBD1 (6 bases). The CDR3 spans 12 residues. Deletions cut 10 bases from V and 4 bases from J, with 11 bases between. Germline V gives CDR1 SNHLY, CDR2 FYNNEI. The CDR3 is CATGQQNQPQHF. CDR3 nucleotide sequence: TGTGCCACCGGACAGCAAAATCAGCCCCAGCATTTT.

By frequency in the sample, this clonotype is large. The CDR3 nucleotides are TGCAGCGCCACAGGGGGCAAGGAGACCCAGTACTTC. Translating it yields CSATGGKETQYF. The V and J genes are TRBV29-1 and TRBJ2-5; 9 bases match TRBD1. Germline V gives CDR1 SQVTM, CDR2 ANQGSEA. V trimming: 7 bases; J trimming: 5 bases; junction bases outside the gene matches: 5. This CDR3 is 12 amino acids long.

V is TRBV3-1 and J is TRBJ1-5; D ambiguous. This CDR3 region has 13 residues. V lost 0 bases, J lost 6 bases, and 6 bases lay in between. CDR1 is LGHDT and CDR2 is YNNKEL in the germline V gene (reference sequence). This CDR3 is CASSQDISQPQHF. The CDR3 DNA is TGTGCCAGCAGCCAAGATATAAGTCAGCCCCAGCATTTT.

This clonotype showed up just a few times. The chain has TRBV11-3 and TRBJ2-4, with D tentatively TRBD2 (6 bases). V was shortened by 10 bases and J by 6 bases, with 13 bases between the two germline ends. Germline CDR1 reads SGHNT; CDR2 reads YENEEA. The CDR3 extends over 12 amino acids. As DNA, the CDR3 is TGTGCCATAGACGGGGGTGGAAACATTCAGTACTTC. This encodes CAIDGGGNIQYF.